This TCR beta chain was retrieved from a study of lymphopenia after photon versus proton radiotherapy (dated by TCRdb to about 2019). About the study as a whole: Photon and proton radiation therapy were compared by the study for their immunological effects in patients with gastrointestinal tumors who developed high-grade lymphopenia. The 20 or so patients in the cohort had gastrointestinal tumors, were treated with either photon or proton therapy, and subsequently developed lymphopenia. The goal of the study was to describe how the two radiation modalities differ in their effects on the immune system. Study-wide conclusions, independent of this receptor: Proton-treated patients stayed relatively stable during treatment, while photon-treated patients lost naive T cells and TCR diversity and gained effector/memory populations. The survival association was assessed only in patients who died, and better survival with proton therapy was presented by the authors as a possibility rather than a demonstrated result. After the lymphocyte count nadir, repertoires from photon-treated patients showed oligoclonal expansion, particularly of CD8+ Temra cells, and this expansion drove the decline in diversity. Among patients across the cohort who died, overall survival time showed an inverse correlation with a larger post-nadir drop in TCR diversity.

Library preparation employed the immunoSEQ multiplex PCR assay. T cell repertoires were profiled by deep sequencing of rearranged TCR beta loci, alongside multiparametric flow cytometry. TCRdb limited this immuneACCESS table to in-frame rearrangements with V and J called. A share of clones is missing; checked studies link under half to unresolved V genes, and the rest is unexplained. Counted in this sample were 37,000 or so clones; 70% to 90% of them appeared once. The top ten hold approximately 10% of the sample. For this clone: What antigen it recognizes has not been identified. There are no base qualities to consult, and no much larger clone falls within one base.

CDR1 and CDR2 (ENHRY, SYGVKD) derive from the germline V gene. The CDR3 holds 16 amino acids from the cysteine to the phenylalanine. Left in the record is the CDR3 DNA by itself, 48 bases read in frame from the first base. Trimming accounts for 6 bases at V and 7 bases at J, while the number of junction bases matched to no gene is 8. The sample here was peripheral blood, taken from a patient treated with proton-based radiotherapy. Rearrangement joined TRBV10-3 to TRBJ2-1, with 14 middle bases fitting TRBD2. This receptor was identified in an older woman with pancreatic cancer. Some clones in this sample may be carry-over from other donors' samples. Here is the DNA: TGTGCCATCAGCCCCGGGACTAGCGGGAGCTTGAATGAGCAGTTCTTC. Protein translation: CAISPGTSGSLNEQFF.